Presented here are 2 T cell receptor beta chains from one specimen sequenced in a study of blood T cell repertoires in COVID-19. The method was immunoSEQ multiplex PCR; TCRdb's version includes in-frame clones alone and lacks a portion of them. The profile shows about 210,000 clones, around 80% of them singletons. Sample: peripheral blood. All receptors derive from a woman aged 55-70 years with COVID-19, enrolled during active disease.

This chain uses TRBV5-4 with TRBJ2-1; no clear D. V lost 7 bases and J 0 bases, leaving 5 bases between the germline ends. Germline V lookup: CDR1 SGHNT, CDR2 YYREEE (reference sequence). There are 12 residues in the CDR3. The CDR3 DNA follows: TGTGCCAGCCGGAGCTCCTACAATGAGCAGTTCTTC. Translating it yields CASRSSYNEQFF. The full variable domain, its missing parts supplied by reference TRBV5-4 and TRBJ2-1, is ETGVTQSPTHLIKTRGQQVTLRCSSQSGHNTVSWYQQALGQGPQFIFQYYREEENGRGNFPPRFSGLQFPNYSSELNVNALELDDSALYLCASRSSYNEQFFGPGTRLTVL.

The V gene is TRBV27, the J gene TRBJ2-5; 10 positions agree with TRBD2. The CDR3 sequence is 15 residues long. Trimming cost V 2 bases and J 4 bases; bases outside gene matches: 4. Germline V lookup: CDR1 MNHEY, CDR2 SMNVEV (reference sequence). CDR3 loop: CASSLLAGAVETQYF. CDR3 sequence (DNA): TGTGCCAGCAGTTTACTAGCGGGAGCAGTAGAGACCCAGTACTTC.